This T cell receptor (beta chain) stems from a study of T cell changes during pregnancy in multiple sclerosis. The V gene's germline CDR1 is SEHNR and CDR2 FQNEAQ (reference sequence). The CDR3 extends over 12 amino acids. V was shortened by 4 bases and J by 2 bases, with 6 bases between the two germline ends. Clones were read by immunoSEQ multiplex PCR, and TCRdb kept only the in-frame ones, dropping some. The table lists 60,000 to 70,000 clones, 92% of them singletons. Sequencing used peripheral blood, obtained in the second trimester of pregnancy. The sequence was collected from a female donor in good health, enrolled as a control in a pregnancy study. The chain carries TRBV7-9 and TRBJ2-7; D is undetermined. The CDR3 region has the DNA TGTGCCAGCAGCTCCAGAACCTACGAGCAGTACTTC. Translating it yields CASSSRTYEQYF.